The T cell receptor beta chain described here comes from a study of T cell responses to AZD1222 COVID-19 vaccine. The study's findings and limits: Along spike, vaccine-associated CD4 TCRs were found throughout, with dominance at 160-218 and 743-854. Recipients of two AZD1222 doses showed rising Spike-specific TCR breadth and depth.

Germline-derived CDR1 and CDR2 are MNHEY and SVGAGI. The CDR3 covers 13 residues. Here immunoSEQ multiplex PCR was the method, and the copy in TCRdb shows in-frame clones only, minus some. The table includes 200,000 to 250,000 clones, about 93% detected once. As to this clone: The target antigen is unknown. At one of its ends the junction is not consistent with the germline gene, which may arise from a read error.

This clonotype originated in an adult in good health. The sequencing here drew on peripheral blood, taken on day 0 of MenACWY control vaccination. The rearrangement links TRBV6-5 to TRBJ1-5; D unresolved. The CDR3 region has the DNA TGTGCCAGCAGTGACTCTAGAGATCAGCCCCAGCATTTT. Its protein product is CASSDSRDQPQHF.